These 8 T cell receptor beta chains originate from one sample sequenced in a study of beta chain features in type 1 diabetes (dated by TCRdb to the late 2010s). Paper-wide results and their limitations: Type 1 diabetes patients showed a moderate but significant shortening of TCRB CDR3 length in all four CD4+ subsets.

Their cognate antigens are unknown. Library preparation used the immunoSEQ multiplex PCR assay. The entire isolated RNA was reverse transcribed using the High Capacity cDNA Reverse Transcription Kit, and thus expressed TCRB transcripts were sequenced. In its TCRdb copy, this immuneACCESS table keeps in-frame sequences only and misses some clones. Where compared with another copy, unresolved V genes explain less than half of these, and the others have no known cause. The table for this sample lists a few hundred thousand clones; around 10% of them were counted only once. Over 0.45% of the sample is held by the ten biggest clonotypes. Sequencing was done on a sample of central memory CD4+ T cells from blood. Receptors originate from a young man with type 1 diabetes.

The CDR3 sequence: CASSSSFLLLGTDTQYF. As DNA, the CDR3 is TGTGCCAGCAGTTCCTCCTTTCTGTTATTAGGCACAGATACGCAGTATTTT. The J gene is TRBJ2-3, the V gene TRBV25-1; D is undetermined. Trimming left V 5 bases short and J 1 base short, with 19 bases between. CDR3 size: 17 residues. Germline assignment: CDR1 MGHDK and CDR2 SYGVNS.

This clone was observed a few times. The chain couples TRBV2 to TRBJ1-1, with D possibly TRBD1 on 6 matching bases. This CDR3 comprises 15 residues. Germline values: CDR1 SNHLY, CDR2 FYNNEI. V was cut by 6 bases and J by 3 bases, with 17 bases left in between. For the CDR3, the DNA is TGTGCCAGCAGGACAGGACGTGTGGGACACACTGAAGCTTTCTTT. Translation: CASRTGRVGHTEAFF. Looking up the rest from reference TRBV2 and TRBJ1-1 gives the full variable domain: EPEVTQTPSHQVTQMGQEVILRCVPISNHLYFYWYRQILGQKVEFLVSFYNNEISEKSEIFDDQFSVERPDGSNFTLKIRSTKLEDSAMYFCASRTGRVGHTEAFFGQGTRLTVV.

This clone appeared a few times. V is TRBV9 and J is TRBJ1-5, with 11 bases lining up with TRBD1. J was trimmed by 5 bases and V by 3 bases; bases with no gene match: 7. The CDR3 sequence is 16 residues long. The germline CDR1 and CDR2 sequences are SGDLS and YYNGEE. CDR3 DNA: TGTGCCAGCAGCGCCTCCGGGACAGGGGGGCATCAGCCCCAGCATTTT. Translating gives CASSASGTGGHQPQHF.

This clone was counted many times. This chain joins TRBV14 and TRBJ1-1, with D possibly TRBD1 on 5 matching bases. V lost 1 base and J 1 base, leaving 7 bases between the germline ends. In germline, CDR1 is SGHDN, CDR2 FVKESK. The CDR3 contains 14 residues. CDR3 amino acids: CASSQGGGNTEAFF. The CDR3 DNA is TGTGCCAGCAGCCAAGGGGGCGGGAACACTGAAGCTTTCTTT.

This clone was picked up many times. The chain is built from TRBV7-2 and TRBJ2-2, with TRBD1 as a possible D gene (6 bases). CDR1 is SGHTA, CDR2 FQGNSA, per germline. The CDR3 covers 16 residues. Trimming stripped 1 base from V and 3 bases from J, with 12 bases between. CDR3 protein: CASSLVGHGDTGELFF. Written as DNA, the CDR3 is TGTGCCAGCAGCTTAGTGGGACATGGGGACACCGGGGAGCTGTTTTTT.

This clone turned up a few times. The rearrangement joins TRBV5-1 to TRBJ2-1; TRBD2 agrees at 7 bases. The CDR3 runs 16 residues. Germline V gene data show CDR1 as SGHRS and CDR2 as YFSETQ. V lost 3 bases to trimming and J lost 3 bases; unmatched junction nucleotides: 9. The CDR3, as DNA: TGCGCCAGCAGCTCACTGACCGGGACTATCTACAATGAGCAGTTCTTC. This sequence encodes CASSSLTGTIYNEQFF.

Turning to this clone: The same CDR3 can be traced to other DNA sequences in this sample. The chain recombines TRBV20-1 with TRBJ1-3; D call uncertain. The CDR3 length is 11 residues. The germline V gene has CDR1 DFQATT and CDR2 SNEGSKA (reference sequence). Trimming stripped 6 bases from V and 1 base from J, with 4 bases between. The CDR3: CSARSGNTIYF. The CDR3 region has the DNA TGCAGTGCCCGATCTGGAAACACCATATATTTT.

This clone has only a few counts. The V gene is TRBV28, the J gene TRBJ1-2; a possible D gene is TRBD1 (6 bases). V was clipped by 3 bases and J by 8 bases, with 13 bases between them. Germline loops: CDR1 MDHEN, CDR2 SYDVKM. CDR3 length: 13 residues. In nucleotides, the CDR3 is TGTGCCAGCAGTTTCTCCAGGGGCGAGGGCTACACCTTC. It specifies CASSFSRGEGYTF.